What follows describes a single T cell receptor beta chain. These data originate in a study of blood T cells in healthy people across ages. A second about 7 to 11 cycle PCR used barcoded and J-beta primers. One entry per CDR3 protein results from TCRdb running MiXCR on the 5' RACE reads. The sample includes 1.5 million to 2 million distinct CDR3 sequences, about 32% seen only once; the top ten take approximately 10%. Germline V gives CDR1 SNHLY, CDR2 FYNNEI. V lost 8 bases and J lost 4; bases outside the gene matches: 5. The CDR3 runs to 13 residues. The origin of this receptor is a woman aged 25 to 45 in good health. The chain is built from TRBV2 and TRBJ1-2; TRBD1 agrees at 9 bases. Sample: blood. The CDR3, as DNA: TGTGCCAGCTGCCGGGGACAGGGCTATGGCTACACCTTC. Translated: CASCRGQGYGYTF. The full variable domain, in which reference TRBV2 and TRBJ1-2 provide the parts outside the CDR3, is EPEVTQTPSHQVTQMGQEVILRCVPISNHLYFYWYRQILGQKVEFLVSFYNNEISEKSEIFDDQFSVERPDGSNFTLKIRSTKLEDSAMYFCASCRGQGYGYTFGSGTRLTVV.